This T cell receptor beta chain was sequenced for a study of CD8+ T cells in alopecia areata (dated by TCRdb to about 2018). Study-level background: Treated patients were enrolled in an open-label pilot trial of oral tofacitinib at 5 to 10 mg twice daily for moderate-to-severe alopecia areata. Tofacitinib was given for 6 to 18 months, followed by 6 months of follow-up off drug to assess delayed response and recurrence. The SALT score, which quantifies the percentage of affected scalp surface area, was used to measure disease severity in treated patients. To study T cell clonal expansion in alopecia areata, the researchers applied high-throughput TCRbeta sequencing to both the C3H/HeJ mouse model and human patients. Human TCRbeta sequencing covered scalp tissue and sorted CD4+ and CD8+ peripheral blood T cells from patchy and totalis/universalis alopecia areata patients and healthy controls. Biopsies were taken from tofacitinib-treated patients at baseline and at 4 and 24 weeks of treatment, and a later scalp biopsy was taken in several of the tofacitinib-treated patients. Scalp clonality was compared across normal scalp (n=4), patchy alopecia areata scalp (n=8), and alopecia totalis/universalis scalp (n=8). The RNA source kit depended on sample type: the PAXgene miRNA kit for fixed scalp, the miRNeasy kit for PBMCs, and the RNeasy kit for mouse skin. TCRbeta CDR3 regions were amplified by immunoSEQ multiplex PCR using 35 Vbeta forward and 13 Jbeta reverse primers. Broad study findings and their caveats: Scalp clonality and the number of expanded CD8+ clones among the top 100 scalp clones were significantly decreased by tofacitinib. Higher clonality and more expanded CD8+ clones were observed in lesional scalp than in normal scalp, particularly in alopecia totalis/universalis, a finding suggestive of antigenic drive. Compared with mice, TCR sequences shared between patients were less clear, possibly partly because of HLA diversity across the patient population. Resident alphabeta T cells in normal human skin are also sequenced, complicating scalp TCR repertoire analysis, unlike mouse skin dominated by gammadelta T cells. During tofacitinib treatment, many expanded lesional clones stuck around in both scalp and blood, and this persistence may partly explain why relapse happens after treatment is stopped. Because the treated cohort was small and had just a single nonresponder, larger studies are needed to establish links between baseline CD8+ expansion and response.

The time point label on this specimen signifies: less than five weeks on oral tofacitinib. Explained via the paper, the treatment or condition label denotes: oral pan-JAK inhibitor, 5-10 mg twice daily. Peripheral blood and lesional scalp punch biopsies were obtained from patients with alopecia areata. Human scalp biopsies were fixed immediately in PAXgene tissue containers. V gives up 5 bases and J gives up 5 bases, and the segment between their germline ends measures 7 bases. As encoded in the germline V gene, CDR1 is SGHDT while CDR2 is YYEEEE. The cysteine opens and the phenylalanine closes a CDR3 of 12 amino acids. This entry keeps only the CDR3 DNA: 36 bases, framed from base 1. As for this clone: The antigen it binds to is not known. No qualities accompany the bases; no much larger clone lies one base away.

The library was prepared using the immunoSEQ multiplex PCR assay. RNA was extracted from all samples and reverse transcribed into cDNA, which served as template for TCR sequencing. First-strand cDNA was synthesized with SuperScript III using a 2:1 mix of oligo-dT and random hexamers. A synthetic immune receptor repertoire was used to gauge amplification bias, and whatever bias remained was removed computationally. On the authors' methods: Raw reads were preprocessed to remove errors, and CDR3 was defined according to IMGT conventions as the region from the conserved cysteine to phenylalanine. To get clonality, Shannon entropy was normalized by log2 of the number of productive unique TCRs and the result was subtracted from 1. Whether scalp clones were CD4 or CD8 was inferred by matching scalp TCRbeta sequences against CD4 and CD8 repertoires sorted from blood. Here the immuneACCESS table is served through TCRdb, limited to in-frame sequences with V and J called. Missing clones are a known gap in these copies; in checked studies unresolved V genes cover under half, and the rest lacks a known reason. That table supplies the V and J calls and clone size; D and trimming were determined from the DNA. Counted in this sample were about 4,400 clones; roughly three fifths of them appeared once. Of the sample, about an eighth falls within the top ten clones.

This sample comprised skin, obtained at week 4, from a patient treated with tofacitinib. The chain uses TRBV5-6 and TRBJ2-2, with an unclear D gene assignment. This receptor was obtained from a human donor with alopecia areata. The sequence in DNA is TGTGCCAGCAGTCGCCGAACCGGGGAGCTGTTTTTT. Translated, this is CASSRRTGELFF.